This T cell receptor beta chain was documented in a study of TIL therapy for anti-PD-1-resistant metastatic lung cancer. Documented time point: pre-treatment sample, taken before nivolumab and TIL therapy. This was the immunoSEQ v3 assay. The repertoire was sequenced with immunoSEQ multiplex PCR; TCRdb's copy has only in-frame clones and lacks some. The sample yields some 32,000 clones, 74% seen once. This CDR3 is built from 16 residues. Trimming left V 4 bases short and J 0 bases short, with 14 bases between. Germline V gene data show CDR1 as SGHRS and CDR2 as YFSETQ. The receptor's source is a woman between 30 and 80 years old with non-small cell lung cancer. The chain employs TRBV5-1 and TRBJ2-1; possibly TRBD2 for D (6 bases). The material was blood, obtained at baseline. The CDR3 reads CASSLTTGSSYNEQFF. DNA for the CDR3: TGCGCCAGCAGCCTAACAACCGGGAGCTCCTACAATGAGCAGTTCTTC.